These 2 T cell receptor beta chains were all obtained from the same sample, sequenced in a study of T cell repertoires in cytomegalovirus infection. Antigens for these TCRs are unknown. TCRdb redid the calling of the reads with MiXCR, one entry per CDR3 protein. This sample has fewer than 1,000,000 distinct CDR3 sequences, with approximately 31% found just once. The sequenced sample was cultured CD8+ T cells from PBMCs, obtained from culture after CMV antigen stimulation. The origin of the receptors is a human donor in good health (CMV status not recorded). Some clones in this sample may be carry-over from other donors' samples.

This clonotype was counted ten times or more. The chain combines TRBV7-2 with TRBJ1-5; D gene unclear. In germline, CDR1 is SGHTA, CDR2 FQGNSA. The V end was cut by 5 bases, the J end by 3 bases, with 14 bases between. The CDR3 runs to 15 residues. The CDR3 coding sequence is TGTGCCAGCAGCCCCTGGTCCCAGTTCAATCAGCCCCAGCATTTT. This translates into CASSPWSQFNQPQHF. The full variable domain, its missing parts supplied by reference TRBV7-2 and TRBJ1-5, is GAGVSQSPSNKVTEKGKDVELRCDPISGHTALYWYRQSLGQGLEFLIYFQGNSAPDKSGLPSDRFSAERTGGSVSTLTIQRTQQEDSAVYLCASSPWSQFNQPQHFGDGTRLSIL.

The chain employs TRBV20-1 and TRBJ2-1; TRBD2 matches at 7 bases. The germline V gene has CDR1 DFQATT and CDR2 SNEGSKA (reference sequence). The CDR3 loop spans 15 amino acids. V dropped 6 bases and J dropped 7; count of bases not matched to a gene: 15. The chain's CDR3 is CSAPWLADYGNEQFF. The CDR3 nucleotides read TGCAGTGCCCCCTGGCTAGCGGACTACGGGAATGAGCAGTTCTTC.